These 11 T cell receptor beta chains originate from one sample sequenced in a study of T cell responses to AZD1222 COVID-19 vaccine (dated by TCRdb to about 2021). In light of the paper, this sample's time point label describes: about 28 days (+/-7) after the second vaccine dose. Library preparation was by the immunoSEQ multiplex PCR assay. The clones in this table, taken by TCRdb from immuneACCESS, are in-frame only. Not every clone is retained; where verified, under half of the shortfall comes from an unresolved V gene, and the cause of the rest is unknown. This sample gives under 150,000 clones in total; approximately 90% of them show up just once. 6.5% of the sample rests with the top ten. The sample consisted of peripheral blood, taken 28 days after the second AZD1222 dose. All receptors come from an adult who received the AZD1222 COVID-19 vaccine.

This clone occurred once. The genes are TRBV19 and TRBJ1-1, with D tentatively TRBD1 (5 bases). Germline V gives CDR1 LNHDA, CDR2 SQIVND (reference sequence). This CDR3 has 15 residues. The ends were cut back, 8 bases at V and 3 bases at J, with 19 bases in the middle. The CDR3 loop is CASRLNRQKYTEAFF. The CDR3 DNA follows: TGTGCCAGTCGACTAAATAGACAGAAGTACACTGAAGCTTTCTTT.

The gene calls are TRBV10-2 and TRBJ1-2; unclear D gene. The germline V gene has CDR1 WSHSY and CDR2 SAAADI. This CDR3 has 14 amino acids. V was cut by 0 bases and J by 6 bases, with 11 bases left in between. CDR3 amino acids: CASSESGSSDGYTF. For the CDR3, the DNA is TGCGCCAGCAGTGAGTCTGGCAGTTCGGATGGCTACACCTTC.

The V and J genes are TRBV7-2 and TRBJ2-1; D gene unclear. This CDR3 contains 12 residues. Germline assignment: CDR1 SGHTA and CDR2 FQGNSA. Trimming removed 4 bases at V and 3 bases at J, with 4 bases between. The CDR3 bases are TGTGCCAGCAGCTCCAACTACAATGAGCAGTTCTTC. It translates to CASSSNYNEQFF.

The chain joins TRBV6-2 or TRBV6-3 to TRBJ2-5; D remains ambiguous. There are 19 residues in the CDR3. Germline V lookup: CDR1 MNHEY, CDR2 SVGEGT. V dropped 2 bases and J dropped 3 bases, with 25 bases sitting between them. This CDR3 reads CASSYLTRDIPFTKETQYF. DNA of the CDR3: TGTGCCAGCAGTTACCTAACCAGAGACATCCCCTTCACCAAAGAGACCCAGTACTTC.

V gene TRBV29-1 combines with J gene TRBJ1-4; 8 positions agree with TRBD1. The CDR3 is 13 residues long. Trimming at V came to 0 bases and at J to 10 bases, leaving 4 bases not matched to a gene. The V gene's germline CDR1 is SQVTM and CDR2 ANQGSEA. This CDR3 is CSVEEGTGGKLFF. The CDR3 nucleotides read TGCAGCGTTGAAGAAGGAACAGGGGGAAAACTGTTTTTT.

This clone was observed a single time. The chain carries TRBV28 and TRBJ2-5; unclear D gene. The CDR3 is 13 residues long. The V end was cut by 5 bases, the J end by 5 bases, with 12 bases between. Germline-derived CDR1 and CDR2 are MDHEN and SYDVKM. CDR3 nucleotides: TGTGCCAGCAGTCCACATACACGGGAGACCCAGTACTTC. Its protein product is CASSPHTRETQYF.

In nucleotides, the CDR3 is TGCAGCGTTCGACAGGATGGGTCTGAGAGCTACACCTTC. Amino acid sequence: CSVRQDGSESYTF. The chain links TRBV29-1 to TRBJ1-2; D might be TRBD1 (6 bases). The germline CDR1 and CDR2 sequences are SQVTM and ANQGSEA. V was cut by 5 bases and J by 9 bases, with 19 bases left in between. This CDR3 region has 13 residues.

The sample holds a few counts of this clone. J is TRBJ2-7 and V is TRBV24-1, with 7 bases aligning to TRBD1. The CDR3 spans 14 residues. Germline V gene lookup returns CDR1 KGHDR and CDR2 SFDVKD. Unmatched junction bases numbered 7, after V lost 7 bases and J lost 2 bases. CDR3: CATRGQAPPYEQYF. The CDR3 DNA follows: TGTGCCACCAGAGGACAGGCACCACCCTACGAGCAGTACTTC.

This clone was seen only once. The rearrangement uses TRBV11-2 and TRBJ2-3; a weak D match, TRBD2 (5 bases). The CDR3 length is 13 residues. V gave up 0 bases and J gave up 8 bases, with 9 bases separating them. In germline, CDR1 is SGHAT, CDR2 FQNNGV. The CDR3, as DNA: TGTGCCAGCAGCTTAGATTACCGGGGTACGCAGTATTTT. It encodes CASSLDYRGTQYF.

This clone has only one observation. The chain combines TRBV24-1 with TRBJ2-2, with a weak D call TRBD1 (5 bases). V lost 2 bases, J lost 0 bases, and 6 bases lay in between. CDR1 is KGHDR and CDR2 is SFDVKD in the germline V gene. The CDR3 is 15 residues long. CDR3 in amino acids: CATSDWTSNTGELFF. The DNA for the CDR3 is TGTGCCACCAGTGATTGGACATCGAACACCGGGGAGCTGTTTTTT.

The chain recombines TRBV7-7 with TRBJ2-1; TRBD1 aligns across 8 bases. This CDR3 spans 15 amino acids. Losses at the gene ends were 5 bases for V and 4 bases for J; bases not matched to a gene: 7. Looked up from germline, CDR1 is SSHAT and CDR2 is FNYEAQ (reference sequence). The CDR3 nucleotides are TGTGCCAGCAGCCGCGAAGGACAGGGTTACAATGAGCAGTTCTTC. Translated, it gives CASSREGQGYNEQFF.